The 9 T cell receptor beta chains presented below share a single source sample, sequenced in a study of T cells in Graves' hyperthyroidism and ophthalmopathy. Researchers amplified the TCR beta CDR3 regions from RNA transcripts. Using the HTBI primer set, a first-round RT-PCR was run on the TCR CDR3. MiXCR, run by TCRdb on the multiplex PCR reads, gives a single entry per CDR3 protein. Of roughly 700,000 distinct CDR3 sequences listed, about 35% are singletons. Sequencing input: blood. The origin of the receptors is a woman aged 40 to 50 with Graves' hyperthyroidism.

Details on this clonotype: This clone may be a read error of a much larger clone one base away. This chain connects TRBV20-1 to TRBJ1-5, with a tentative D call TRBD1 (6 bases). Germline V CDR1 and CDR2: DFQATT, SNEGSKA (reference sequence). The CDR3 has 17 amino acids. CDR3 DNA: TGCGGTGCTAGAGATCTAATGGGTACGGGGGGCAGTCAGCCCCAGCATTTT. It specifies CGARDLMGTGGSQPQHF.

This clonotype was counted many times. V is TRBV5-6 and J is TRBJ1-2; the D is unclear. Trimming took 1 base from V and 2 from J, leaving 9 bases between them. The V gene's germline CDR1 is SGHDT and CDR2 YYEEEE. This CDR3 spans 14 amino acids. This chain's CDR3 is CASSLRGLNYGYTF. The CDR3 nucleotides are TGTGCCAGCAGCTTGAGAGGTTTGAACTATGGCTACACCTTC.

The chain carries TRBV6-5 and TRBJ1-1, with TRBD1 as a possible D gene (5 bases). V dropped 5 bases and J dropped 0 bases, with 13 bases sitting between them. Looked up from germline, CDR1 is MNHEY and CDR2 is SVGAGI. The CDR3 is 15 amino acids. In DNA form, the CDR3 reads TGTGCCAGCAGTACCCGGTGGGGCATGAACACTGAAGCTTTCTTT. Residues: CASSTRWGMNTEAFF.

The gene calls are TRBV4-3 and TRBJ2-5; D remains ambiguous. The CDR3 spans 15 residues. The germline V and J ends were trimmed by 3 bases and 5 bases, with 16 bases remaining between them. CDR1 and CDR2 from the germline V gene are LGHNA and YSLEER. DNA for the CDR3: TGCGCCAGCAGCCAGGCGCTAAGGATGGTTGAGACCCAGTACTTC. This translates into CASSQALRMVETQYF.

The chain carries TRBV10-3 and TRBJ1-2; D call uncertain. There are 12 residues in the CDR3. Germline V gene sequence: CDR1 ENHRY, CDR2 SYGVKD. The V gene lost 6 bases and the J gene lost 8 bases, with 13 bases spanning the gap. CDR3 sequence reads: CAIRHSVGGYTF. The CDR3 DNA reads as TGTGCCATCAGACACTCGGTTGGAGGCTACACCTTC.

This clonotype was detected once. The gene calls are TRBV7-2 and TRBJ2-7; a possible D gene is TRBD1 (6 bases). The CDR3 runs 15 residues. V lost 4 bases, J lost 6 bases, and 19 bases lay in between. Germline-derived CDR1 and CDR2 are SGHTA and FQGNSA. Here the CDR3 reads CASSYHRVLIREQYF. The CDR3 DNA reads TGTGCCAGCAGCTATCACAGGGTTTTGATACGCGAGCAGTACTTC. Full variable domain (outside the CDR3, taken from reference TRBV7-2 and TRBJ2-7): GAGVSQSPSNKVTEKGKDVELRCDPISGHTALYWYRQSLGQGLEFLIYFQGNSAPDKSGLPSDRFSAERTGGSVSTLTIQRTQQEDSAVYLCASSYHRVLIREQYFGPGTRLTVT.

This clonotype appeared a few times. The chain has TRBV4-1 and TRBJ1-1; TRBD1 is a possible D gene (6 bases). V was cut by 1 base and J by 10 bases, with 22 bases left in between. The CDR3 extends over 16 amino acids. CDR1 MGHRA and CDR2 YSYEKL come from the germline V gene. Here the CDR3 reads CASSQVKDSFTISAFF. The CDR3 nucleotides read TGCGCCAGCAGCCAAGTGAAGGACAGTTTTACAATCTCAGCTTTCTTT.

To note about this clonotype: Being one base from a much bigger clone, this may be a read error. This rearrangement joins TRBV19 to TRBJ2-5, with 7 nucleotides matching TRBD1. Germline V gene sequence: CDR1 LNHDA, CDR2 SQIVND (reference sequence). This CDR3 contains 14 residues. J lost 9 bases, V lost 9 bases, and 16 bases had no gene match. Here the CDR3 reads CASATGRSSEAQYF. CDR3 bases: TGTGCCAGCGCGACAGGGAGATCCTCCGAGGCCCAGTACTTC.

This clonotype was recorded once. The V and J genes are TRBV29-1 and TRBJ1-5, with 9 bases fitting TRBD1. Trimming cost V 8 bases and J 4 bases; bases outside gene matches: 3. Germline assignment: CDR1 SQVTM and CDR2 ANQGSEA. CDR3 length: 12 residues. The CDR3 spells CSCGTGNQPQHF. DNA of the CDR3: TGCAGCTGTGGGACAGGGAATCAGCCCCAGCATTTT.